This T cell receptor beta chain was retrieved from a study of T cell repertoires in cytomegalovirus infection (dated by TCRdb to between 2018 and 2021). For the study in its entirety: The peptide stimulations were aimed at well-studied HLA-B-restricted epitopes as well as recently identified HLA-C-restricted CMV epitopes, whose presentation resists viral immunomodulation. Donor HLA type was relevant to the analysis, as public TCR beta signatures indicated carriage of CMV infection together with the matching HLA type.

Paper-wide results and their limitations: In both this cohort and an independent cohort of some 370 donors, the cumulative frequency of public TCR beta family members distinguished carriers of CMV infection plus the relevant HLA type. The ex vivo response was dominated by HLA-C-restricted CMV-specific TCR beta clonotypes, and the single most frequent clonotype in two of eight donors was supplied by these HLA-C-restricted clonotypes.

CDR3 length: 16 amino acids, cysteine to phenylalanine. Kept here is only the CDR3 DNA, which spans 48 bases and is read in frame from base 1. V was cut back by 5 bases and J by 2 bases, leaving a gap of 20 bases between them. The germline V gene specifies SQVTM as CDR1 and ANQGSEA as CDR2. Sequencing was carried out with an Illumina HiSeq 1500. TCRdb redid the processing of the public reads, applying fastp at Q25 and MiXCR, and retained in-frame beta chains. For every CDR3 protein sequence, its rows merge into one entry that carries the most common genes and DNA. For this sample there are about 920,000 distinct CDR3 sequences; roughly 30% appear just once. Over 12% of the sample rests with the top ten. Explained via the paper, the treatment or condition label denotes: in vitro stimulation with specific CMV peptide epitopes to enrich CMV-specific T cells. Concerning this clonotype: The antigen this receptor binds is unknown. Base-call qualities are not available, and no considerably larger clone is one nucleotide away.

The sample in question was cultured CD8+ T cells from PBMCs, obtained from culture after CMV antigen stimulation. This TCR derives from a human donor in good health (CMV status not recorded). Some clones in this sample may be carry-over from other donors' samples. The V gene is TRBV29-1 and the J gene is TRBJ2-3; the D match is possibly TRBD1 or TRBD2, with 5 bases aligned in each. The nucleotide sequence is given as TGCAGCGTTTTGGGGCTGGGGAGCAGACACACAGATACGCAGTATTTT. It codes for CSVLGLGSRHTDTQYF.